What follows are 28 T cell receptor beta chains derived from one specimen sequenced in a study of CD8 T cells in ankylosing spondylitis. Whole-study results and caveats: A motif of under ten highly homologous TCR beta variants was seen as apparently characteristic of ankylosing spondylitis blood.

What these receptors recognize is not known. Each CDR3 protein gets one entry after TCRdb re-called the 5' RACE reads with MiXCR. The repertoire has more than 100,000 distinct CDR3 sequences, approximately 17% of them found once; the top ten carry 30% to 35%. Sequenced material: blood, either unsorted or a sorted T cell fraction (not recorded which). The receptor source for this set is a male donor with ankylosing spondylitis.

This clonotype was observed a few times. The chain links TRBV7-8 to TRBJ2-7; a weak D match, TRBD2 (6 bases). This CDR3 has 13 residues. Trimming left V 0 bases short and J 5 bases short, with 8 bases between. Germline V gives CDR1 SGHVS, CDR2 FQNEAQ. This CDR3 is CASSLARDHEQYF. The CDR3 nucleotides read TGTGCCAGCAGCTTAGCGCGGGATCACGAGCAGTACTTC.

The chain recombines TRBV6-5 with TRBJ1-5; D unresolved. The CDR3 contains 13 residues. CDR1 MNHEY and CDR2 SVGAGI come from the germline V gene. Between the trimmed V and J ends, which lost 5 bases and 1 base, there was a span of 6 bases. The CDR3 protein is CASSHDSNQPQHF. The DNA of the CDR3 is TGTGCCAGCAGTCACGACAGCAATCAGCCCCAGCATTTT.

This clonotype was seen a few times. The V and J genes are TRBV27 and TRBJ2-1, with 7 positions matching TRBD2. V was clipped by 4 bases and J by 7 bases; unmatched bases: 7. The CDR3 length is 14 residues. Germline CDR1 is MNHEY and CDR2 is SMNVEV (reference sequence). The CDR3: CASSYDASGNEQFF. The DNA of the CDR3 is TGTGCCAGCAGTTACGACGCTAGCGGAAATGAGCAGTTCTTC.

This clonotype occurred a few times. The CDR3 region is CSASLRESAVSYEQYF. The CDR3 DNA sequence: TGCAGTGCTAGTTTGCGGGAGAGTGCCGTTTCCTACGAGCAGTACTTC. The rearrangement uses TRBV20-1 and TRBJ2-7; 7 bases match TRBD2. CDR1 and CDR2 from the germline V gene are DFQATT and SNEGSKA (reference sequence). There are 16 residues in the CDR3. V lost 3 bases, J lost 1 base, and 12 bases stayed unmatched.

A word on this clonotype: A much larger clone lies one base from this, so it may be a read error. CDR3 residues: CASSFINSPLHF. CDR3 nucleotide sequence: TGTGCCAGCAGTTTTATTAATTCACCCCTCCACTTT. The chain has TRBV28 and TRBJ1-6; D unclear. CDR1 and CDR2 from the germline V gene are MDHEN and SYDVKM. This CDR3 has 12 amino acids. V was trimmed by 3 bases and J by 6 bases, leaving 3 bases between them. Based on the CDR3 plus reference TRBV28 and TRBJ1-6, the full variable domain is DVKVTQSSRYLVKRTGEKVFLECVQDMDHENMFWYRQDPGLGLRLIYFSYDVKMKEKGDIPEGYSVSREKKERFSLILESASTNQTSMYLCASSFINSPLHFGNGTRLTVT.

The J gene is TRBJ2-1, the V gene TRBV14; D might be TRBD2 (6 bases). The V end was cut by 3 bases, the J end by 7 bases, with 16 bases between. The germline V gene encodes CDR1 SGHDN and CDR2 FVKESK. This CDR3 is 15 amino acids long. CDR3: CASSHETSRWNEQFF. CDR3 bases: TGTGCCAGCAGCCATGAGACTAGTCGCTGGAATGAGCAGTTCTTC. The entire variable domain, with the rest obtained from reference TRBV14 and TRBJ2-1, is as follows: EAGVTQFPSHSVIEKGQTVTLRCDPISGHDNLYWYRRVMGKEIKFLLHFVKESKQDESGMPNNRFLAERTGGTYSTLKVQPAELEDSGVYFCASSHETSRWNEQFFGPGTRLTVL.

The gene calls are TRBV20-1 and TRBJ2-5; D is uncertain. V was pared by 6 bases and J by 0 bases, with 11 bases between. Germline values: CDR1 DFQATT, CDR2 SNEGSKA (reference sequence). This CDR3 has 13 residues. CDR3 loop: CSARRENQETQYF. The CDR3 bases are TGCAGTGCCCGGAGAGAAAACCAAGAGACCCAGTACTTC.

This rearrangement joins TRBV5-1 to TRBJ2-4, with D unresolved. The CDR3 runs 17 residues. The ends were cut back, 4 bases at V and 3 bases at J, with 20 bases in the middle. Germline assignment: CDR1 SGHRS and CDR2 YFSETQ. In DNA form, the CDR3 reads TGCGCCAGCAGCCCAGGCCAGGACCAAAAAGTCAAAAACATTCAGTACTTC. It codes for CASSPGQDQKVKNIQYF.

This chain links TRBV11-2 with TRBJ2-7; 8 nucleotides match TRBD2. Unmatched junction bases numbered 4, after V lost 5 bases and J lost 4 bases. Germline loops: CDR1 SGHAT, CDR2 FQNNGV. The CDR3 spans 13 residues. For the CDR3, the DNA is TGTGCCAGCAGCACCGGACTAGCTTACGAGCAGTACTTC. Protein: CASSTGLAYEQYF.

There are a few counts of this clonotype. The genes are TRBV27 and TRBJ2-6; D not certain. Trimming took 5 bases from V and 0 from J, leaving 2 bases between them. The CDR3 loop spans 13 amino acids. Germline-derived CDR1 and CDR2 are MNHEY and SMNVEV (reference sequence). CDR3 nucleotides: TGTGCCAGCAGTGTCTCTGGGGCCAACGTCCTGACTTTC. Translating gives CASSVSGANVLTF.

The chain couples TRBV11-1 to TRBJ1-5; TRBD1 might be the D (5 bases). This CDR3 comprises 18 residues. Germline CDR1 SGHAT, CDR2 FQDESV (reference sequence). V dropped 1 base and J dropped 1 base, with 17 bases sitting between them. The CDR3 nucleotides are TGTGCCAGCAGCTTAGGGAGTAGGGGATTCTACAGCAATCAGCCCCAGCATTTT. Protein product: CASSLGSRGFYSNQPQHF.

This clonotype has only a few counts. J is TRBJ1-1 and V is TRBV11-2; unclear D gene. Germline V gene data show CDR1 as SGHAT and CDR2 as FQNNGV. This CDR3 region has 13 residues. The V gene lost 0 bases and the J gene lost 11 bases, with 13 bases spanning the gap. As DNA, the CDR3 is TGTGCCAGCAGCTTAGAAGATTGGTCAGATGCTTTCTTT. The encoded protein is CASSLEDWSDAFF.

This clonotype was detected a few times. The V gene is TRBV27, the J gene TRBJ1-5; 7 bases match TRBD1. The CDR3 is 12 residues long. In germline, CDR1 is MNHEY, CDR2 SMNVEV (reference sequence). V gave up 8 bases and J gave up 6 bases; unmatched junction bases: 4. CDR3 sequence: CASRTGVQPQHF. The CDR3 DNA reads TGTGCCAGCCGCACAGGGGTTCAGCCCCAGCATTTT.

This clonotype was detected only a few times. The chain employs TRBV4-1 and TRBJ2-7, with 9 bases matching TRBD2. CDR1 and CDR2 (germline): MGHRA, YSYEKL. The CDR3 is made up of 15 amino acids. The V gene end was trimmed by 2 bases and the J gene end by 3 bases; junction bases not matched to a gene: 5. The CDR3 protein is CASSQTGLANYEQYF. The CDR3 DNA sequence: TGCGCCAGCAGCCAAACGGGACTAGCTAACTACGAGCAGTACTTC.

This clonotype was observed a few times. The J gene is TRBJ1-1, the V gene TRBV27; D is unresolved. The CDR3 covers 13 residues. Trimming took 7 bases from V and 4 from J, leaving 13 bases between them. CDR1 and CDR2 from the germline V gene are MNHEY and SMNVEV (reference sequence). The chain's CDR3 is CASTPIGRTEAFF. The DNA of the CDR3 is TGTGCCAGCACCCCGATAGGACGCACTGAAGCTTTCTTT.

This clonotype was counted many times. This rearrangement joins TRBV5-1 to TRBJ2-7, with D perhaps matching TRBD1 (6 bases). The CDR3 runs 15 residues. The V end was cut by 3 bases, the J end by 0 bases, with 13 bases between. Germline values: CDR1 SGHRS, CDR2 YFSETQ. CDR3 coding DNA: TGCGCCAGCAGCTCCGGACAGTTAACCTCCTACGAGCAGTACTTC. The encoded protein is CASSSGQLTSYEQYF.

This clonotype turned up a few times. The genes are TRBV9 and TRBJ2-7; maybe TRBD1 (6 bases). The CDR3 consists of 12 residues. Per germline, CDR1 SGDLS and CDR2 YYNGEE. Trimming removed 5 bases at V and 2 bases at J, with 8 bases between. CDR3 DNA sequence: TGTGCCAGCAGTCGGGACACCTACGAGCAGTACTTC. Amino acid sequence: CASSRDTYEQYF.

This clonotype was counted at least ten times. The V gene is TRBV20-1, the J gene TRBJ1-3, with D unclear. V lost 4 bases and J lost 1, with 14 bases in between. Germline V gives CDR1 DFQATT, CDR2 SNEGSKA (reference sequence). The CDR3 has 15 amino acids. CDR3 residues: CSATLVRVSGNTIYF. Here the CDR3 DNA reads TGCAGTGCTACCCTGGTCAGAGTTTCTGGAAACACCATATATTTT.

This clonotype was picked up a small number of times. The J gene is TRBJ2-3, the V gene TRBV6-1; 16 bases align to TRBD2. The length of the CDR3 is 16 residues. Trimming cost V 6 bases and J 2 bases; bases outside gene matches: 2. CDR1 is MNHNS and CDR2 is SASEGT in the germline V gene. The CDR3 here is CASRGTSGRDTDTQYF. CDR3 coding DNA: TGTGCCAGCAGGGGGACTAGCGGGAGGGACACAGATACGCAGTATTTT.

This clonotype was seen more than once but under ten times. The chain links TRBV13 to TRBJ2-7, with a tentative D call TRBD1 (6 bases). Between the trimmed V and J ends, which lost 2 bases and 1 base, there was a span of 12 bases. This CDR3 has 15 residues. CDR1 is PRHDT and CDR2 is FYEKMQ in the germline V gene (reference sequence). The CDR3 sequence is CASSLNPRGSYEQYF. The CDR3 DNA sequence: TGTGCCAGCAGCTTAAACCCCAGGGGATCCTACGAGCAGTACTTC. Full variable domain (outside the CDR3, taken from reference TRBV13 and TRBJ2-7): AAGVIQSPRHLIKEKRETATLKCYPIPRHDTVYWYQQGPGQDPQFLISFYEKMQSDKGSIPDRFSAQQFSDYHSELNMSSLELGDSALYFCASSLNPRGSYEQYFGPGTRLTVT.

This clonotype was seen more than once but under ten times. The chain has TRBV7-6 and TRBJ2-1, with 8 bases that match TRBD1. V lost 4 bases and J lost 6; bases outside the gene matches: 2. The germline V gene has CDR1 SGHVS and CDR2 FNYEAQ. The CDR3 extends over 13 amino acids. CDR3 region: CASSSRGRNEQFF. CDR3 coding DNA: TGTGCCAGCAGCTCCAGGGGGCGCAATGAGCAGTTCTTC.

V and J are TRBV20-1 and TRBJ2-5; no reliable D call. This CDR3 has 17 residues. Trimming shortened V by 2 bases and J by 4 bases, and 23 bases separated the two germline ends. Germline CDR1 is DFQATT and CDR2 is SNEGSKA (reference sequence). For the CDR3, the DNA is TGCAGTGCTAGAATTCCGCCCCTGGTGGGCTTTCGAGAGACCCAGTACTTC. It encodes CSARIPPLVGFRETQYF.

This sequence joins TRBV28 and TRBJ2-7, with D possibly being TRBD2 (5 bases). V lost 7 bases and J 0 bases, leaving 10 bases between the germline ends. The CDR3 has 13 residues. The germline gives CDR1 MDHEN, CDR2 SYDVKM. The CDR3 region is CASKDSDSYEQYF. The CDR3 region has the DNA TGTGCCAGCAAGGACTCGGACTCCTACGAGCAGTACTTC.

The chain is built from TRBV28 and TRBJ2-2; TRBD2 aligns across 12 bases. Germline V gives CDR1 MDHEN, CDR2 SYDVKM. V was pared by 4 bases and J by 6 bases, with 3 bases of the junction left unmatched. This CDR3 region has 15 residues. The CDR3 bases are TGTGCCAGCAGTTCTAGCGGGAGGGCCGCCGGGGAGCTGTTTTTT. Its protein product is CASSSSGRAAGELFF. The entire variable domain, with the rest obtained from reference TRBV28 and TRBJ2-2, is as follows: DVKVTQSSRYLVKRTGEKVFLECVQDMDHENMFWYRQDPGLGLRLIYFSYDVKMKEKGDIPEGYSVSREKKERFSLILESASTNQTSMYLCASSSSGRAAGELFFGEGSRLTVL.

This clonotype was seen repeatedly, ten times or more. This chain links TRBV5-1 with TRBJ2-1; TRBD1 agrees at 10 bases. Germline CDR1 SGHRS, CDR2 YFSETQ. The CDR3 totals 16 residues. V trimming: 2 bases; J trimming: 3 bases; junction bases outside the gene matches: 5. This CDR3 reads CASSLGQGVYYNEQFF. In nucleotides, the CDR3 is TGCGCCAGCAGCTTAGGACAGGGGGTTTACTACAATGAGCAGTTCTTC. The full variable domain, rest sourced from reference TRBV5-1 and TRBJ2-1, is KAGVTQTPRYLIKTRGQQVTLSCSPISGHRSVSWYQQTPGQGLQFLFEYFSETQRNKGNFPGRFSGRQFSNSRSEMNVSTLELGDSALYLCASSLGQGVYYNEQFFGPGTRLTVL.

The chain is built from TRBV28 and TRBJ2-1, with 15 bases identical to TRBD2. With 8 bases clipped from V and 4 bases from J, the junction kept 6 bases outside the gene matches. This CDR3 contains 16 residues. Per germline, CDR1 MDHEN and CDR2 SYDVKM. CDR3 in amino acids: CASGTSGRIEYNEQFF. Here the CDR3 DNA reads TGTGCCAGCGGGACTAGCGGGAGGATTGAGTACAATGAGCAGTTCTTC.

This clonotype was seen a handful of times. The chain carries TRBV20-1 and TRBJ1-2; D is uncertain. The CDR3 consists of 14 residues. In germline, CDR1 is DFQATT, CDR2 SNEGSKA (reference sequence). V gave up 3 bases and J gave up 4 bases, with 15 bases separating them. The CDR3 DNA reads TGCAGTGCTAGTCATCTGCCTTTGGGCTATGGCTACACCTTC. Translation gives CSASHLPLGYGYTF.

This clonotype has more than one count but fewer than ten. CDR3 region: CASMGNQPQHF. The CDR3 DNA reads TGTGCCAGCATGGGGAACCAGCCCCAGCATTTT. This chain joins TRBV12-3 or TRBV12-4 and TRBJ1-5; D uncertain. The V and J ends lost 7 bases and 7 bases respectively, with 8 bases between them. The CDR3 sequence is 11 residues long.